What follows is one T cell receptor (beta chain) and its context. Its specificity is not known. The sample belongs to a study of T cell responses to AZD1222 COVID-19 vaccine. General study findings and limits: Clonal diversity was possibly underestimated, and the donors were mostly white British, with more females. The breadth and depth of Spike-specific TCRs increased once two AZD1222 doses had been given.

Whether given at about 4 or about 12 weeks, second doses were pooled. TCRdb's table, derived via immunoSEQ multiplex PCR, lists solely in-frame clones and lacks some. The repertoire has some 150,000 clones, about 93% of them found once; the top ten carry 3.2%. The CDR3 covers 13 residues. The germline V gene encodes CDR1 GTSNPN and CDR2 SVGIG (reference sequence). Trimming left V 0 bases short and J 0 bases short, with 4 bases between. The starting material was peripheral blood, obtained 28 days after the second AZD1222 dose. The rearrangement uses TRBV30 and TRBJ2-3; D is unclear. This receptor was obtained from an adult who received the AZD1222 COVID-19 vaccine. CDR3 region: CAWSVGSTDTQYF. The CDR3 coding sequence is TGTGCCTGGAGTGTAGGCAGCACAGATACGCAGTATTTT.